This T cell receptor (beta chain) was sequenced during a study of cytomegalovirus exposure and HLA in healthy donors. Researchers ran the PCR with 60 Vbeta and 13 Jbeta primers. Produced via immunoSEQ multiplex PCR; TCRdb's table is partial and in-frame only. The sample lists more than 150,000 clones, almost 85% occurring once. The CDR3 is made up of 16 amino acids. Trimming at V came to 5 bases and at J to 3 bases, leaving 10 bases not matched to a gene. CDR1 is LNHDA and CDR2 is SQIVND in the germline V gene (reference sequence). Notes on this clone: Its antigen remains unknown.

Overall study findings and caveats: HLA-A and HLA-B allele assignments for most subjects were reportedly predicted accurately using TCR beta sequences. Generally TCR sequences proved uncommon, though certain public TCRs appeared in numerous donors. Later analysis found that TCR beta chains associated with HLA were more clonally expanded than other, equally common chains. Specific recognition of CMV antigens was confirmed in vitro for a few chains (all CMV-associated).

This TCR was recovered from a boy between 10 and 17 years old in good health and CMV-seronegative. The sample consisted of PBMCs. The rearrangement joins TRBV19 to TRBJ2-7; 10 bases fit TRBD2. The CDR3 DNA follows: TGTGCCAGTAGTGGAGCTAAGACTAGCGGGCGCTACGAGCAGTACTTC. Amino acid sequence: CASSGAKTSGRYEQYF.